A single sample is the source of the 23 T cell receptor beta chains below, sequenced in a study of human thymus T cells. Thymic samples were excised during corrective heart operations. Sequencing used immunoSEQ multiplex PCR; TCRdb keeps in-frame clones, though not all of them. Here the sample spans about 130,000 clones, around 95% being singletons. The sequencing sample was made of thymus tissue. All receptors come from a boy in the first two years of life with a congenital heart defect but otherwise immunologically healthy.

This sequence joins TRBV5-1 and TRBJ1-4, with TRBD1 as a possible D gene (5 bases). Trimming pared 0 bases from V and 4 bases from J, leaving 7 bases between. The germline V gene encodes CDR1 SGHRS and CDR2 YFSETQ. The CDR3 totals 14 residues. CDR3 sequence reads: CASSLGQHNEKLFF. The CDR3 nucleotides read TGCGCCAGCAGCTTGGGACAGCATAATGAAAAACTGTTTTTT. Variable domain in full (rest from reference TRBV5-1 and TRBJ1-4): KAGVTQTPRYLIKTRGQQVTLSCSPISGHRSVSWYQQTPGQGLQFLFEYFSETQRNKGNFPGRFSGRQFSNSRSEMNVSTLELGDSALYLCASSLGQHNEKLFFGSGTQLSVL.

The chain employs TRBV4-3 and TRBJ2-1, with 10 positions matching TRBD1. This CDR3 spans 17 amino acids. Germline V gene lookup returns CDR1 LGHNA and CDR2 YSLEER. Trimming at V came to 1 base and at J to 1 base, leaving 4 bases not matched to a gene. The CDR3 protein is CASSQADRGRSYNEQFF. The CDR3 DNA is TGCGCCAGCAGCCAAGCTGACAGGGGGCGTTCCTACAATGAGCAGTTCTTC.

The chain couples TRBV5-1 to TRBJ2-5; possibly TRBD2 for D (7 bases). Looked up from germline, CDR1 is SGHRS and CDR2 is YFSETQ. There are 15 residues in the CDR3. The V gene lost 0 bases and the J gene lost 1 base, with 10 bases spanning the gap. The CDR3 reads CASSLDGGPQETQYF. CDR3 nucleotide sequence: TGCGCCAGCAGCTTGGACGGGGGGCCCCAAGAGACCCAGTACTTC.

In this sample, this clone turned up once. The chain has TRBV7-2 and TRBJ2-7; 8 bases line up with TRBD2. In germline, CDR1 is SGHTA, CDR2 FQGNSA. The J segment lost 5 bases and the V segment lost 11 bases, leaving 5 bases of the junction unmatched. This CDR3 is built from 11 residues. DNA of the CDR3: TGTGCCTCGGCGGGGGGCCACGAGCAGTACTTC. Translated: CASAGGHEQYF.

This clone showed up just once. The J gene is TRBJ2-6, the V gene TRBV7-2, with 8 bases fitting TRBD2. The CDR3 covers 15 residues. The junction had 3 bases not matched to a gene; V was cut back by 4 bases and J by 4 bases. Germline V gene lookup returns CDR1 SGHTA and CDR2 FQGNSA. CDR3 sequence (DNA): TGTGCCAGCAGCTATAGCGGGGTCGGGGCCAACGTCCTGACTTTC. Protein sequence: CASSYSGVGANVLTF.

The rearrangement links TRBV2 to TRBJ2-5, with D maybe TRBD2 (5 bases). The CDR3 is made up of 15 amino acids. Germline-derived CDR1 and CDR2 are SNHLY and FYNNEI. Trimming removed 7 bases at V and 5 bases at J, with 20 bases between. This CDR3 is CASMGYRGSQETQYF. The CDR3 region has the DNA TGTGCCAGCATGGGGTACCGCGGGTCTCAGGAGACCCAGTACTTC. Using reference TRBV2 and TRBJ2-5 for the parts outside the CDR3, the full variable domain is EPEVTQTPSHQVTQMGQEVILRCVPISNHLYFYWYRQILGQKVEFLVSFYNNEISEKSEIFDDQFSVERPDGSNFTLKIRSTKLEDSAMYFCASMGYRGSQETQYFGPGTRLLVL.

J is TRBJ2-5 and V is TRBV2; tentatively, D is TRBD2 (5 bases). V was shortened by 7 bases and J by 5 bases, with 23 bases between the two germline ends. The V gene's germline CDR1 is SNHLY and CDR2 FYNNEI. This CDR3 comprises 16 residues. CDR3 residues: CASMSYEAAPRETQYF. CDR3 coding DNA: TGTGCCAGCATGAGTTACGAAGCGGCCCCGCGGGAGACCCAGTACTTC.

Remarks on this clone: Other nucleotide sequences in the sample specify the same CDR3. This chain uses TRBV7-9 with TRBJ1-1, with no clear D. The CDR3 sequence is 14 residues long. The germline V gene encodes CDR1 SEHNR and CDR2 FQNEAQ (reference sequence). Trimming shortened V by 1 base and J by 0 bases, and 6 bases separated the two germline ends. CDR3 coding DNA: TGTGCCAGCAGCTTAGGGGGAATGAACACTGAAGCTTTCTTT. This gives the protein CASSLGGMNTEAFF.

The CDR3 DNA is TGTGCCAGCAGCTTGGGAGGCTCTTATAGCAATCAGCCCCAGCATTTT. Encoded protein: CASSLGGSYSNQPQHF. The chain has TRBV5-6 and TRBJ1-5; unclear D gene. The V gene's germline CDR1 is SGHDT and CDR2 YYEEEE. The CDR3 extends over 16 amino acids. V dropped 0 bases and J dropped 0 bases, with 10 bases sitting between them.

A single count supports this clone. This chain links TRBV9 with TRBJ1-1; tentative D call: TRBD1 (6 bases). The CDR3 runs 14 residues. Between the trimmed V and J ends, which lost 4 bases and 7 bases, there was a span of 17 bases. Looked up from germline, CDR1 is SGDLS and CDR2 is YYNGEE. CDR3 in DNA: TGTGCCAGCAGCCCCCACAGGGTGGTAGGTGAAGCTTTCTTT. Its translation is CASSPHRVVGEAFF.

This rearrangement joins TRBV5-4 to TRBJ1-3, with D perhaps TRBD1 (5 bases). CDR3 size: 14 residues. Trimming pared 0 bases from V and 4 bases from J, leaving 8 bases between. Germline-derived CDR1 and CDR2 are SGHNT and YYREEE (reference sequence). The CDR3 bases are TGTGCCAGCAGCTTGGACAGGAAAGGAAACACCATATATTTT. It encodes CASSLDRKGNTIYF.

The V gene is TRBV28, the J gene TRBJ1-5; a possible D gene is TRBD1 (6 bases). Germline-derived CDR1 and CDR2 are MDHEN and SYDVKM. Trimming removed 6 bases from V and 0 bases from J, with 12 bases in between. The CDR3 spans 15 residues. Written as DNA, the CDR3 is TGTGCCAGCAGGTCCGACAGGAATAGCAATCAGCCCCAGCATTTT. It translates to CASRSDRNSNQPQHF.

The gene calls are TRBV2 and TRBJ1-1; D is possibly TRBD1 (5 bases). The CDR3 consists of 13 residues. The germline CDR1 and CDR2 sequences are SNHLY and FYNNEI. Trimming removed 0 bases from V and 8 bases from J, with 10 bases in between. The CDR3 region is CASSEARDGEAFF. In nucleotides, the CDR3 is TGTGCCAGCAGTGAAGCTAGGGACGGAGAAGCTTTCTTT.

The rearrangement links TRBV29-1 to TRBJ2-1; D gene ambiguous. The germline CDR1 and CDR2 sequences are SQVTM and ANQGSEA. With 3 bases removed from V and 1 base from J, the gap between germline ends came to 7 bases. The CDR3 extends over 13 amino acids. As DNA, the CDR3 is TGCAGCGTTGAGAGGCCATCCTACAATGAGCAGTTCTTC. This sequence encodes CSVERPSYNEQFF.

The chain carries TRBV7-6 and TRBJ2-7; the match to TRBD2 covers 10 bases. The length of the CDR3 is 16 residues. The germline V gene encodes CDR1 SGHVS and CDR2 FNYEAQ. V lost 1 base, J lost 2 bases, and 5 bases stayed unmatched. In nucleotides, the CDR3 is TGTGCCAGCAGCTTAGTTGCTAGCGGGGGCCCCTACGAGCAGTACTTC. Translating it yields CASSLVASGGPYEQYF.

This clone was counted between two and nine times. This sequence joins TRBV5-5 and TRBJ1-5, with a tentative D call TRBD1 (5 bases). Trimming removed 4 bases from V and 4 bases from J, with 12 bases in between. In germline, CDR1 is SGHKS, CDR2 YYEKEE (reference sequence). The CDR3 contains 14 residues. The CDR3 DNA reads as TGTGCCAGCAGCGCAGGGTATCGGAATCAGCCCCAGCATTTT. As protein: CASSAGYRNQPQHF.

The chain is built from TRBV7-2 and TRBJ2-5; 8 positions agree with TRBD1. Losses at the gene ends were 0 bases for V and 4 bases for J; bases not matched to a gene: 1. This CDR3 region has 14 residues. The germline CDR1 and CDR2 sequences are SGHTA and FQGNSA. As DNA, the CDR3 is TGTGCCAGCAGCTTAGCGGGGACAGGAGAGACCCAGTACTTC. This gives the protein CASSLAGTGETQYF.

The rearrangement uses TRBV28 and TRBJ1-5; D is unclear. This CDR3 comprises 13 residues. CDR1 is MDHEN and CDR2 is SYDVKM in the germline V gene. Trimming left V 2 bases short and J 7 bases short, with 9 bases between. Here the CDR3 DNA reads TGTGCCAGCAGTTTAGCGGGAGGGCAGCCCCAGCATTTT. Translated: CASSLAGGQPQHF.

V gene TRBV9 combines with J gene TRBJ2-1; TRBD2 matches 10 bases. The CDR3 length is 17 residues. V shed 0 bases, J shed 4 bases, and the junction held 7 bases outside the gene matches. CDR1 and CDR2 from the germline V gene are SGDLS and YYNGEE. CDR3 in amino acids: CASSVAPTSGDYNEQFF. The CDR3 DNA sequence: TGTGCCAGCAGCGTAGCTCCAACTAGCGGGGATTACAATGAGCAGTTCTTC.

J is TRBJ1-1 and V is TRBV28, with 10 positions matching TRBD1. V lost 6 bases and J lost 4; bases outside the gene matches: 11. Germline assignment: CDR1 MDHEN and CDR2 SYDVKM. The CDR3 is 16 residues long. CDR3 in amino acids: CASSLSLGQGCTEAFF. The CDR3 DNA sequence: TGTGCCAGCAGCCTCTCCCTGGGACAGGGGTGCACTGAAGCTTTCTTT. Based on the CDR3 plus reference TRBV28 and TRBJ1-1, the full variable domain is DVKVTQSSRYLVKRTGEKVFLECVQDMDHENMFWYRQDPGLGLRLIYFSYDVKMKEKGDIPEGYSVSREKKERFSLILESASTNQTSMYLCASSLSLGQGCTEAFFGQGTRLTVV.

V and J are TRBV4-1 and TRBJ1-2; D is undetermined. V lost 3 bases to trimming and J lost 10 bases, with 21 bases between them. CDR3 length: 15 residues. Germline lookup yields CDR1 MGHRA and CDR2 YSYEKL. As DNA, the CDR3 is TGCGCCAGCAGCCACAAAAGGCATAGGCACCTCGACTACACCTTC. Translation gives CASSHKRHRHLDYTF.

This chain connects TRBV19 to TRBJ1-2, with 7 nucleotides matching TRBD1. CDR1 is LNHDA and CDR2 is SQIVND in the germline V gene (reference sequence). J lost 2 bases, V lost 4 bases, and 7 bases had no gene match. The CDR3 extends over 15 amino acids. CDR3 protein: CASSRSHRGNYGYTF. Written as DNA, the CDR3 is TGTGCCAGTAGTAGATCCCACAGGGGAAACTATGGCTACACCTTC. Using reference TRBV19 and TRBJ1-2 for the parts outside the CDR3, the full variable domain is DGGITQSPKYLFRKEGQNVTLSCEQNLNHDAMYWYRQDPGQGLRLIYYSQIVNDFQKGDIAEGYSVSREKKESFPLTVTSAQKNPTAFYLCASSRSHRGNYGYTFGSGTRLTVV.

The chain joins TRBV19 to TRBJ2-2; the D is unclear. The V end was cut by 7 bases, the J end by 12 bases, with 21 bases between. Looked up from germline, CDR1 is LNHDA and CDR2 is SQIVND (reference sequence). This CDR3 is 14 amino acids long. This CDR3 is CASTQSLHRVKLFF. DNA for the CDR3: TGTGCCAGTACCCAAAGCCTACACCGGGTGAAGCTGTTTTTT.